Shown below are 13 T cell receptor beta chains from a single sample sequenced in a study of cytomegalovirus exposure and HLA in healthy donors. The PCR employed 60 Vbeta primers together with 13 Jbeta primers. Only in-frame clones appear in the TCRdb table, and some are missing; sequencing was by immunoSEQ multiplex PCR. In the table there are 150,000 or so clones, roughly three quarters of which are singletons. Source material: PBMCs. The source of these receptors is a male donor in good health and CMV-seronegative.

The J gene is TRBJ1-2, the V gene TRBV6-5, with 7 bases lining up with TRBD1. Trimming took 5 bases from V and 2 from J; bases not matched to a gene: 8. Per the germline V gene, CDR1 is MNHEY and CDR2 is SVGAGI. This CDR3 comprises 15 residues. The CDR3 loop reads CASSLSWDSNYGYTF. The CDR3, as DNA: TGTGCCAGCAGTCTATCCTGGGACAGCAACTATGGCTACACCTTC.

A remark on this clone: Relative to the germline gene, one junction end is altered; a read error may explain this. V is TRBV7-9 and J is TRBJ2-3; D is possibly TRBD2 (7 bases). This CDR3 spans 16 amino acids. Germline-derived CDR1 and CDR2 are SEHNR and FQNEAQ (reference sequence). CDR3 in DNA: TGTTCCAGCAGCTTATCATCGGGGGGCGGCACAGATACGCAGTATTTT. Translating gives CSSSLSSGGGTDTQYF.

The rearrangement links TRBV19 to TRBJ2-1; 7 bases agree with TRBD1. There are 16 residues in the CDR3. Germline trimming cut 6 bases from V and 2 bases from J; bases unmatched to any gene: 10. Per the germline V gene, CDR1 is LNHDA and CDR2 is SQIVND (reference sequence). Here the CDR3 reads CASRSRGGRTYNEQFF. In DNA, the CDR3 is TGTGCCAGTAGGTCGAGAGGGGGCCGAACCTACAATGAGCAGTTCTTC.

This chain joins TRBV28 and TRBJ2-5, with D tentatively TRBD2 (6 bases). Germline V lookup: CDR1 MDHEN, CDR2 SYDVKM. The CDR3 contains 13 residues. The V end lost 6 bases, the J end lost 2 bases, and 10 bases lay between the germline ends. The CDR3 region is CASRGTPQETQYF. The CDR3 DNA reads as TGTGCCAGCAGGGGGACTCCACAAGAGACCCAGTACTTC.

The rearrangement joins TRBV7-2 to TRBJ1-3, with TRBD1 as a possible D gene (5 bases). Germline V gene sequence: CDR1 SGHTA, CDR2 FQGNSA. V shed 5 bases and J shed 4 bases, with 12 bases lying between them. The length of the CDR3 is 14 residues. CDR3 protein: CASSPRHRGNTIYF. In DNA form, the CDR3 reads TGTGCCAGCAGCCCTCGCCACAGGGGAAACACCATATATTTT. Drawing the rest from reference TRBV7-2 and TRBJ1-3, the complete variable domain is GAGVSQSPSNKVTEKGKDVELRCDPISGHTALYWYRQSLGQGLEFLIYFQGNSAPDKSGLPSDRFSAERTGGSVSTLTIQRTQQEDSAVYLCASSPRHRGNTIYFGEGSWLTVV.

This clone turned up a few times. The rearrangement joins TRBV6-1 to TRBJ2-5, with D possibly being TRBD2 (7 bases). Germline V lookup: CDR1 MNHNS, CDR2 SASEGT. The CDR3 consists of 14 residues. Trimming took 3 bases from V and 5 from J, leaving 13 bases between them. Here the CDR3 reads CASSEGGAGETQYF. The CDR3 bases are TGTGCCAGCAGTGAGGGGGGGGCCGGGGAGACCCAGTACTTC.

The chain joins TRBV7-9 to TRBJ2-1, with D perhaps matching TRBD1 (6 bases). V was pared by 2 bases and J by 6 bases, with 17 bases between. The CDR3 has 16 residues. Germline V lookup: CDR1 SEHNR, CDR2 FQNEAQ (reference sequence). CDR3 in amino acids: CASSLIPAGAGNEQFF. For the CDR3, the DNA is TGTGCCAGCAGCTTAATTCCGGCAGGGGCAGGCAATGAGCAGTTCTTC.

This rearrangement joins TRBV28 to TRBJ2-4, with 7 bases fitting TRBD1. This CDR3 is 15 amino acids long. Per the germline V gene, CDR1 is MDHEN and CDR2 is SYDVKM. V trimming: 4 bases; J trimming: 7 bases; junction bases outside the gene matches: 10. CDR3 in DNA: TGTGCCAGCAGTTCCCCGGGGACAGAAAGGAACATTCAGTACTTC. Protein: CASSSPGTERNIQYF.

The rearrangement uses TRBV6-1 and TRBJ1-5, with TRBD1 matching 8 bases. CDR1 and CDR2 from the germline V gene are MNHNS and SASEGT. The CDR3 spans 15 residues. The trim removed 4 bases at V and 7 bases at J, leaving 9 bases unmatched. CDR3 bases: TGTGCCAGCAGTGGGGACAGGAGCACTTGGCAGCCCCAGCATTTT. Amino acids: CASSGDRSTWQPQHF.

The rearrangement joins TRBV10-3 to TRBJ2-3, with 8 bases lining up with TRBD1. The V segment lost 4 bases and the J segment 5 bases; nucleotides outside the gene matches: 8. Germline assignment: CDR1 ENHRY and CDR2 SYGVKD. The CDR3 contains 15 residues. The CDR3 DNA reads as TGTGCCATCAGTGGGACAGGGAGATTGGTAGATACGCAGTATTTT. Protein: CAISGTGRLVDTQYF.

The CDR3 region has the DNA TGTGCCAGCACGGCCAGCGGGGAGCAGTTCTTC. It is translated as CASTASGEQFF. This sequence joins TRBV7-6 and TRBJ2-1; tentative D call: TRBD2 (6 bases). Trimming shortened V by 7 bases and J by 10 bases, and 11 bases separated the two germline ends. The CDR3 spans 11 residues. CDR1 is SGHVS, CDR2 FNYEAQ, per germline.

The chain links TRBV28 to TRBJ1-1; tentatively, D is TRBD1 (5 bases). Germline V gene data show CDR1 as MDHEN and CDR2 as SYDVKM. The length of the CDR3 is 14 residues. Trimming pared 1 base from V and 1 base from J, leaving 7 bases between. Here the CDR3 DNA reads TGTGCCAGCAGTTTATTGGACAAGAACACTGAAGCTTTCTTT. Amino acids: CASSLLDKNTEAFF.

This sequence joins TRBV27 and TRBJ2-5; TRBD1 matches 8 bases. The CDR3 spans 15 residues. V was clipped by 9 bases and J by 5 bases; unmatched bases: 14. CDR1 MNHEY and CDR2 SMNVEV come from the germline V gene (reference sequence). CDR3 sequence: CASRRSQGELETQYF. CDR3 bases: TGTGCCAGTAGGCGGTCACAGGGGGAGTTGGAGACCCAGTACTTC.